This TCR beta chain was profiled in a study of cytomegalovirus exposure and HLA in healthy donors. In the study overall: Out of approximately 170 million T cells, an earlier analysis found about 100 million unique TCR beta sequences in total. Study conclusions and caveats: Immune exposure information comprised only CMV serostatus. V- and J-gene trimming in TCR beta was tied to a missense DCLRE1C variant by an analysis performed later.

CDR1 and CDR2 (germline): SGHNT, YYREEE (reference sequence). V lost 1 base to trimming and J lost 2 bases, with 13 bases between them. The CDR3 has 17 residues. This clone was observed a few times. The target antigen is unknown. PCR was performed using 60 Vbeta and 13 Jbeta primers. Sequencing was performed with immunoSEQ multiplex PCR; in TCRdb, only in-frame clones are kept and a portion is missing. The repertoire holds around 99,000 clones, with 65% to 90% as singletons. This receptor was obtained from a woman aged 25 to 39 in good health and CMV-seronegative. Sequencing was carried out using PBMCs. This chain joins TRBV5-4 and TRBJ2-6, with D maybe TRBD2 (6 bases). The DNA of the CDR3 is TGTGCCAGCAGCTTGATGGGGGGATTAGCTGGGGCCAACGTCCTGACTTTC. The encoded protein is CASSLMGGLAGANVLTF.